This T cell receptor beta chain was sequenced in a study of T cell responses to AZD1222 COVID-19 vaccine. The CDR3 consists of 13 residues. V dropped 7 bases and J dropped 8 bases, with 14 bases sitting between them. The germline gives CDR1 SEHNR, CDR2 FQNEAQ (reference sequence). Method: immunoSEQ multiplex PCR; TCRdb's copy keeps in-frame clones and lacks some. Of 95,000 to 150,000 clones listed, 70% to 90% were seen once; the top ten hold 3.5% to 4.5%. The sample here was peripheral blood, taken on day 0 of AZD1222 vaccination. The TCR sequence derives from an adult in good health. The chain links TRBV7-9 to TRBJ1-4, with D unresolved. CDR3: CASTRSHAEKLFF. CDR3 nucleotide sequence: TGTGCCAGCACCCGAAGTCACGCCGAAAAACTGTTTTTT.